This T cell receptor (beta chain) was recovered during a study of cytomegalovirus exposure and HLA in healthy donors. The study drew the donors from its 120-subject validation cohort, separate from the roughly 670-subject first cohort. This table comes from immunoSEQ multiplex PCR, and its TCRdb copy is limited to in-frame clones, with some not included. Among 100,000 to 150,000 clones listed, about 84% were seen once. In this sample, this clone turned up once. Germline values: CDR1 MNHNS, CDR2 SASEGT. The germline V and J ends were trimmed by 6 bases and 6 bases, with 12 bases remaining between them. CDR3 length equals 13 residues.

The gene calls are TRBV6-1 and TRBJ1-5; possibly TRBD1 for D (6 bases). The TCR sequence derives from a man aged 18 to 29 in good health and CMV-seronegative. The sample was PBMCs. The CDR3 reads CASSDRGGQPQHF. CDR3 DNA: TGTGCCAGCAGCGATAGAGGGGGTCAGCCCCAGCATTTT.